A single sample is the source of the 11 T cell receptor beta chains below, sequenced in a study of T cells in Graves' hyperthyroidism and ophthalmopathy. Using RNA transcripts as the source, TCR beta CDR3 regions were amplified. The study used the HTBI primer set for a first-round RT-PCR of the TCR CDR3. In TCRdb, the multiplex PCR reads were re-called with MiXCR into one record per CDR3 protein. The repertoire holds about 300,000 distinct CDR3 sequences, roughly a fifth seen once, with roughly 39% in the top ten. Sequenced input: blood. These receptors all stem from a man aged 45-65 years with Graves' ophthalmopathy.

This clonotype was observed at least ten times. DNA of the CDR3: TGTGCCAGCGAACTACAGGGGGCCTCCACTAACTATGGCTACACCTTC. Translation gives CASELQGASTNYGYTF. The rearrangement links TRBV28 to TRBJ1-2; TRBD1 agrees at 9 bases. The ends lost 8 bases at V and 0 bases at J; junction bases unmatched: 10. There are 16 residues in the CDR3. CDR1 and CDR2 from the germline V gene are MDHEN and SYDVKM.

This clonotype was observed a handful of times. The chain employs TRBV28 and TRBJ1-2; 10 nucleotides match TRBD1. Germline V gene data show CDR1 as MDHEN and CDR2 as SYDVKM. J was trimmed by 7 bases and V by 6 bases; bases with no gene match: 11. This CDR3 region has 15 residues. This chain's CDR3 is CASSRTGTGASGYTF. The DNA of the CDR3 is TGTGCCAGCAGCCGGACCGGGACAGGGGCTTCTGGCTACACCTTC.

This clonotype was counted only a few times. This chain links TRBV6-1 with TRBJ2-7; 8 positions match TRBD2. Losses at the gene ends were 0 bases for V and 3 bases for J; bases not matched to a gene: 7. CDR1 and CDR2 from the germline V gene are MNHNS and SASEGT. The CDR3 spans 16 residues. The CDR3 here is CASSEAVAGGDYEQYF. The CDR3 coding sequence is TGTGCCAGCAGTGAAGCGGTGGCGGGGGGAGACTACGAGCAGTACTTC.

At least ten counts were recorded for this clonotype. This chain joins TRBV5-1 and TRBJ2-4; the match to TRBD1 covers 12 bases. The junction had 5 bases not matched to a gene; V was cut back by 3 bases and J by 4 bases. The CDR3 runs to 16 residues. Germline CDR1 is SGHRS and CDR2 is YFSETQ. Here the CDR3 reads CASSSGQGASKNIQYF. In DNA, the CDR3 is TGCGCCAGCAGCTCGGGACAGGGGGCTTCAAAAAACATTCAGTACTTC. Looking up the rest from reference TRBV5-1 and TRBJ2-4 gives the full variable domain: KAGVTQTPRYLIKTRGQQVTLSCSPISGHRSVSWYQQTPGQGLQFLFEYFSETQRNKGNFPGRFSGRQFSNSRSEMNVSTLELGDSALYLCASSSGQGASKNIQYFGAGTRLSVL.

In its sample, this clonotype was seen many times. In DNA form, the CDR3 reads TGTGCCAGCAGCCCCGCCGGGACGGTGAACACTGAAGCTTTCTTT. Amino acid sequence: CASSPAGTVNTEAFF. This rearrangement joins TRBV7-9 to TRBJ1-1, with a tentative D call TRBD1 (5 bases). Trimming took 5 bases from V and 0 from J, leaving 13 bases between them. Germline CDR1 SEHNR, CDR2 FQNEAQ (reference sequence). The CDR3 has 15 residues. Based on the CDR3 plus reference TRBV7-9 and TRBJ1-1, the full variable domain is DTGVSQNPRHKITKRGQNVTFRCDPISEHNRLYWYRQTLGQGPEFLTYFQNEAQLEKSRLLSDRFSAERPKGSFSTLEIQRTEQGDSAMYLCASSPAGTVNTEAFFGQGTRLTVV.

V usage is TRBV19 and J usage is TRBJ2-5; D unclear. Trimming pared 1 base from V and 5 bases from J, leaving 14 bases between. In germline, CDR1 is LNHDA, CDR2 SQIVND (reference sequence). The CDR3 is 15 amino acids. DNA for the CDR3: TGTGCCAGTAGTATAGTGGTGGGCACCGTGGAGACCCAGTACTTC. This codes for CASSIVVGTVETQYF.

This clonotype was seen more than once but under ten times. The chain has TRBV5-1 and TRBJ1-4; TRBD1 matches at 7 bases. Germline V gene sequence: CDR1 SGHRS, CDR2 YFSETQ. This CDR3 is built from 13 residues. J lost 6 bases, V lost 4 bases, and 3 bases had no gene match. CDR3 in DNA: TGCGCCAGCAGCGGGACAGAGTATGAAAAACTGTTTTTT. Residues: CASSGTEYEKLFF.

This clonotype was counted between two and nine times. The chain links TRBV27 to TRBJ2-1; 7 bases are shared with TRBD2. The CDR3 has 17 residues. With V trimmed by 4 bases and J by 0 bases, 9 bases remained unmatched. The germline gives CDR1 MNHEY, CDR2 SMNVEV (reference sequence). CDR3 residues: CASSSTKAGSSYNEQFF. For the CDR3, the DNA is TGTGCCAGCAGTTCCACCAAAGCGGGGAGCTCCTACAATGAGCAGTTCTTC.

This clonotype has ten or more counts. CDR3 amino acids: CASSLSGAVNTEAFF. The DNA for the CDR3 is TGTGCCAGCAGTCTATCAGGGGCCGTGAACACTGAAGCTTTCTTT. The chain links TRBV6-1 to TRBJ1-1; D may be TRBD1 (6 bases). Germline-derived CDR1 and CDR2 are MNHNS and SASEGT. The CDR3 totals 15 residues. Trimming removed 5 bases at V and 0 bases at J, with 13 bases between.

J is TRBJ2-7 and V is TRBV10-2, with TRBD2 as a possible D gene (6 bases). The CDR3 runs 15 residues. V lost 5 bases, J lost 3 bases, and 17 bases lay in between. Germline CDR1 is WSHSY and CDR2 is SAAADI. CDR3 in DNA: TGCGCCAGCAGTTACGGACTCAAGGAGGGCTACGAGCAGTACTTC. Protein product: CASSYGLKEGYEQYF.

This clonotype was counted at least ten times. The chain combines TRBV30 with TRBJ2-1, with no clear D. Between the trimmed V and J ends, which lost 0 bases and 0 bases, there was a span of 0 bases. This CDR3 is 12 amino acids long. Germline lookup yields CDR1 GTSNPN and CDR2 SVGIG (reference sequence). CDR3 sequence (DNA): TGTGCCTGGAGTGTCTCCTACAATGAGCAGTTCTTC. It encodes CAWSVSYNEQFF.